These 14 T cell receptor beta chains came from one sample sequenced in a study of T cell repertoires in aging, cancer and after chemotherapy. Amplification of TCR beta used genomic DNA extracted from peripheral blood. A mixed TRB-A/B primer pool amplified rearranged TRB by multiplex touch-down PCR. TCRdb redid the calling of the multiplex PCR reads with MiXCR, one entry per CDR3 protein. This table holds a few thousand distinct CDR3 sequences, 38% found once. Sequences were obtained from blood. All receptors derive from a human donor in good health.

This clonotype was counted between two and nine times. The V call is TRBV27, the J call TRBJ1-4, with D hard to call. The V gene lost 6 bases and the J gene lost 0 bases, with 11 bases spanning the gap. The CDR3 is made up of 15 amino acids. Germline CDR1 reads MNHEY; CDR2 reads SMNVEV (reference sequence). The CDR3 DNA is TGTGCCAGCAGCCTGGTTGGGTCAACTAATGAAAAACTGTTTTTT. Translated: CASSLVGSTNEKLFF.

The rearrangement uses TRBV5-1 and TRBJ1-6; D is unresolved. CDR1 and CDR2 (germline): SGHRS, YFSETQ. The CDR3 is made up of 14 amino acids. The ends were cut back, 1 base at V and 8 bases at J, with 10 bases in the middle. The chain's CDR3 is CASSLTTEDSPLHF. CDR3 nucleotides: TGCGCCAGCAGCTTGACGACGGAAGATTCACCCCTCCACTTT.

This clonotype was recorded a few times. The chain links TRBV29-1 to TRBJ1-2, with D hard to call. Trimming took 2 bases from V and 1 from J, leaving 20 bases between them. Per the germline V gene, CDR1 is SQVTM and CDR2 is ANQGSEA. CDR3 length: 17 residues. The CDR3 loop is CSVERYPGRLLNYGYTF. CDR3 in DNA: TGCAGCGTTGAACGATATCCGGGCCGCCTCCTTAACTATGGCTACACCTTC.

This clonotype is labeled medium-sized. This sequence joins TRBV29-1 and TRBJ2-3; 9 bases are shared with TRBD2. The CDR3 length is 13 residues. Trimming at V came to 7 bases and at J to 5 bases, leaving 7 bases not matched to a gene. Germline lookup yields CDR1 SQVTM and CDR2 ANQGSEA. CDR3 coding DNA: TGCAGCGCCAACCAGCGGGGGGTAGATACGCAGTATTTT. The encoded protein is CSANQRGVDTQYF.

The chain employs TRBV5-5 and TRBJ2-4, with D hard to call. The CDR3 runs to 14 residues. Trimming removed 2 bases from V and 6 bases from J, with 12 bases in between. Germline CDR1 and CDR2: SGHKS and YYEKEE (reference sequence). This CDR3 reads CASSLAQSVNIQYF. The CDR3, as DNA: TGTGCCAGCAGCTTAGCGCAAAGCGTAAACATTCAGTACTTC. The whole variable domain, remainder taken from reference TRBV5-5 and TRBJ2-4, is DAGVTQSPTHLIKTRGQQVTLRCSPISGHKSVSWYQQVLGQGPQFIFQYYEKEERGRGNFPDRFSARQFPNYSSELNVNALLLGDSALYLCASSLAQSVNIQYFGAGTRLSVL.

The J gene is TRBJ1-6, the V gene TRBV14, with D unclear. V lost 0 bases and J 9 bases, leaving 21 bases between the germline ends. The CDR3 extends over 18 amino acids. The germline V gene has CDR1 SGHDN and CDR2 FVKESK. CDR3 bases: TGTGCCAGCAGCCAAGATACTGGAAAGCCCTCGTCACGTTCACCCCTCCACTTT. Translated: CASSQDTGKPSSRSPLHF. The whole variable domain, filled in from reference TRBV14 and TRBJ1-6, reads EAGVTQFPSHSVIEKGQTVTLRCDPISGHDNLYWYRRVMGKEIKFLLHFVKESKQDESGMPNNRFLAERTGGTYSTLKVQPAELEDSGVYFCASSQDTGKPSSRSPLHFGNGTRLTVT.

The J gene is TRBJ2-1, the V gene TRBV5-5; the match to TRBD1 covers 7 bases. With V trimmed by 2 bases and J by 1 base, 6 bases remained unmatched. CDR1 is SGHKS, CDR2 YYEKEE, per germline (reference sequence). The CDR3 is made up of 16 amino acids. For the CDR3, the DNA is TGTGCCAGCAGCTTTTCAGGGGGAACGTCCTACAATGAGCAGTTCTTC. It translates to CASSFSGGTSYNEQFF.

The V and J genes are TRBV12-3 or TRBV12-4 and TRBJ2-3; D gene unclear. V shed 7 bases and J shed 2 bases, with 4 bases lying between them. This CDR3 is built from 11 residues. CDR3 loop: CASTYTDTQYF. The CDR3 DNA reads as TGTGCCAGCACTTACACAGATACGCAGTATTTT.

CDR3 sequence reads: CASSPYHSDTQYF. CDR3 sequence (DNA): TGTGCCAGCAGCCCTTATCATTCAGATACGCAGTATTTT. The gene calls are TRBV5-5 and TRBJ2-3; D unresolved. Germline V CDR1 and CDR2: SGHKS, YYEKEE (reference sequence). The germline V and J ends were trimmed by 4 bases and 4 bases, with 10 bases remaining between them. The CDR3 runs to 13 residues. The variable domain in full, completed from reference TRBV5-5 and TRBJ2-3, reads DAGVTQSPTHLIKTRGQQVTLRCSPISGHKSVSWYQQVLGQGPQFIFQYYEKEERGRGNFPDRFSARQFPNYSSELNVNALLLGDSALYLCASSPYHSDTQYFGPGTRLTVL.

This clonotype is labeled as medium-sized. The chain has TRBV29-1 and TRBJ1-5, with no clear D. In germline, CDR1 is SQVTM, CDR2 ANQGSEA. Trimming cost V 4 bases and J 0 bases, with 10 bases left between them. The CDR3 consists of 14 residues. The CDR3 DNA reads TGCAGCGTTGGGACGGGTGCTAGCAATCAGCCCCAGCATTTT. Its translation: CSVGTGASNQPQHF.

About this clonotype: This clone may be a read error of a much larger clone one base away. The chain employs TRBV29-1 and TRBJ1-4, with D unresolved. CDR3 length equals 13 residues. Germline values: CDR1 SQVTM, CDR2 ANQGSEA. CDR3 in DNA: TGCAACGTAACTGGGGAGGATAGTGAAAAACTGTTTTTT. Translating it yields CNVTGEDSEKLFF.

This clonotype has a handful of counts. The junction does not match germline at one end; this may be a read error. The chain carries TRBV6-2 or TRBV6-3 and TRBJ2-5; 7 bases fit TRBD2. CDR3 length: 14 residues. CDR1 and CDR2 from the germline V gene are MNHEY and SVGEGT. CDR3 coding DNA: TGTGCCACCAGTGACCGCCTCGGGGGGGAGACCCAGTACTTC. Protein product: CATSDRLGGETQYF.

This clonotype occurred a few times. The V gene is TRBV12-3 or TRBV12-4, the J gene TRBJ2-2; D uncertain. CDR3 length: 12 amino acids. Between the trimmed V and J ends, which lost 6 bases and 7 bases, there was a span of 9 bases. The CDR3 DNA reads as TGTGCCAGCAGCCCCTTGGGCGGGGAGCTGTTTTTT. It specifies CASSPLGGELFF.

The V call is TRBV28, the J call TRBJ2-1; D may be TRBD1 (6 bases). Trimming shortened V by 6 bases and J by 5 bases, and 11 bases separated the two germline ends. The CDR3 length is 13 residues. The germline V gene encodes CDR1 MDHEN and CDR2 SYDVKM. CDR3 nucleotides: TGTGCCAGCAGGGGGGCGGACCACAATGAGCAGTTCTTC. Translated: CASRGADHNEQFF. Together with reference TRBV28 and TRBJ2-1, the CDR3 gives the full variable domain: DVKVTQSSRYLVKRTGEKVFLECVQDMDHENMFWYRQDPGLGLRLIYFSYDVKMKEKGDIPEGYSVSREKKERFSLILESASTNQTSMYLCASRGADHNEQFFGPGTRLTVL.